Below are 14 T cell receptor beta chains sequenced from a single sample in a study of blood T cell repertoires in COVID-19. Produced via immunoSEQ multiplex PCR; TCRdb's table is partial and in-frame only. This sample has about 43,000 clones, with almost 85% found just once. Material for sequencing was peripheral blood. Source of these receptors: a woman aged 55-69 years with acute or convalescent COVID-19.

V and J are TRBV6-6 and TRBJ1-6; D is uncertain. This CDR3 spans 15 amino acids. Trimming shortened V by 0 bases and J by 8 bases, and 11 bases separated the two germline ends. Germline V CDR1 and CDR2: MNHNY, SVGAGI (reference sequence). The CDR3 nucleotides are TGTGCCAGCAGTTACTCCCTGTTGATAGATTCACCCCTCCACTTT. It translates to CASSYSLLIDSPLHF.

The genes are TRBV5-6 and TRBJ2-7, with D perhaps TRBD1 (6 bases). Germline CDR1 reads SGHDT; CDR2 reads YYEEEE. The CDR3 contains 14 residues. V shed 4 bases and J shed 3 bases, with 14 bases lying between them. The CDR3 DNA reads as TGTGCCAGCAGCCTGGACAGATCCTACTACGAGCAGTACTTC. This codes for CASSLDRSYYEQYF.

The chain has TRBV11-2 and TRBJ2-7, with 7 bases fitting TRBD1. The trim removed 2 bases at V and 2 bases at J, leaving 12 bases unmatched. The CDR3 has 17 amino acids. The germline V gene has CDR1 SGHAT and CDR2 FQNNGV. The CDR3 sequence is CASSLTGVGPYAYEQYF. The CDR3 DNA reads as TGTGCCAGCAGCTTAACAGGGGTCGGGCCCTACGCCTACGAGCAGTACTTC.

The CDR3 region is CSARGTGRDEKLFF. The DNA of the CDR3 is TGCAGCGCGAGGGGGACAGGGAGAGATGAAAAACTGTTTTTT. The genes are TRBV29-1 and TRBJ1-4, with TRBD1 identical over 9 bases. Germline V CDR1 and CDR2: SQVTM, ANQGSEA. The CDR3 has 14 amino acids. V was pared by 7 bases and J by 6 bases, with 9 bases of the junction left unmatched.

The CDR3 region has the DNA TGTGCTAGTGGCACGACTGGGGGGACACCCCTCCACTTT. It translates to CASGTTGGTPLHF. The J gene is TRBJ1-6, the V gene TRBV12-5; D might be TRBD1 (5 bases). Trimming stripped 6 bases from V and 11 bases from J, with 14 bases between. Germline V gene lookup returns CDR1 LGHNT and CDR2 FRNRAP. CDR3 size: 13 residues.

The chain links TRBV19 to TRBJ1-5; TRBD1 matches at 12 bases. The CDR3 spans 19 residues. CDR1 LNHDA and CDR2 SQIVND come from the germline V gene (reference sequence). The V gene end was trimmed by 6 bases and the J gene end by 0 bases; junction bases not matched to a gene: 12. The CDR3 region is CASSRGGTGGPYSNQPQHF. The CDR3 DNA follows: TGTGCCAGTAGCCGGGGGGGGACAGGGGGCCCGTATAGCAATCAGCCCCAGCATTTT. Full variable domain (outside the CDR3, taken from reference TRBV19 and TRBJ1-5): DGGITQSPKYLFRKEGQNVTLSCEQNLNHDAMYWYRQDPGQGLRLIYYSQIVNDFQKGDIAEGYSVSREKKESFPLTVTSAQKNPTAFYLCASSRGGTGGPYSNQPQHFGDGTRLSIL.

J is TRBJ1-5 and V is TRBV29-1, with a weak D call TRBD1 (5 bases). Trimming cost V 2 bases and J 5 bases, with 13 bases left between them. Germline V gene lookup returns CDR1 SQVTM and CDR2 ANQGSEA. This CDR3 has 14 amino acids. The CDR3 sequence is CSVERRRADQPQHF. In DNA form, the CDR3 reads TGCAGCGTTGAACGGCGCAGGGCGGATCAGCCCCAGCATTTT. Using reference TRBV29-1 and TRBJ1-5 for the parts outside the CDR3, the full variable domain is SAVISQKPSRDICQRGTSLTIQCQVDSQVTMMFWYRQQPGQSLTLIATANQGSEATYESGFVIDKFPISRPNLTFSTLTVSNMSPEDSSIYLCSVERRRADQPQHFGDGTRLSIL.

The V and J genes are TRBV2 and TRBJ2-1; D perhaps matches TRBD2 (5 bases). CDR1 is SNHLY, CDR2 FYNNEI, per germline. Between the trimmed V and J ends, which lost 7 bases and 8 bases, there was a span of 15 bases. The CDR3 spans 13 residues. Here the CDR3 reads CASNDGLGDEQFF. The CDR3, as DNA: TGTGCCAGCAACGACGGGTTGGGAGATGAGCAGTTCTTC.

The chain combines TRBV18 with TRBJ2-3, with no clear D. The CDR3 extends over 13 amino acids. V was trimmed by 3 bases and J by 3 bases, leaving 7 bases between them. CDR1 is KGHSH, CDR2 LQKENI, per germline. Written as DNA, the CDR3 is TGTGCCAGCTCACCGGAGTTTACAGATACGCAGTATTTT. This translates into CASSPEFTDTQYF.

The sample holds one count of this clone. The genes are TRBV5-1 and TRBJ1-1; TRBD1 matches at 9 bases. This CDR3 is built from 16 residues. V shed 2 bases and J 2 bases; nucleotides not matched to a gene: 7. CDR1 is SGHRS, CDR2 YFSETQ, per germline. CDR3 region: CASSFTPGQGNTEAFF. CDR3 sequence (DNA): TGCGCCAGCAGCTTTACCCCGGGACAGGGCAACACTGAAGCTTTCTTT.

The chain carries TRBV19 and TRBJ1-1; D not resolved. Deletions cut 3 bases from V and 1 base from J, with 12 bases between. The CDR3 runs to 15 residues. Per the germline V gene, CDR1 is LNHDA and CDR2 is SQIVND (reference sequence). The chain's CDR3 is CASSIFWNRNTEAFF. The CDR3 DNA reads TGTGCCAGTAGTATCTTTTGGAACAGGAACACTGAAGCTTTCTTT. The full variable domain, rest sourced from reference TRBV19 and TRBJ1-1, is DGGITQSPKYLFRKEGQNVTLSCEQNLNHDAMYWYRQDPGQGLRLIYYSQIVNDFQKGDIAEGYSVSREKKESFPLTVTSAQKNPTAFYLCASSIFWNRNTEAFFGQGTRLTVV.

The chain has TRBV12-2 and TRBJ1-1. TRBV12-2 represents a pseudogene. The CDR3 runs to 18 residues. The CDR3 coding sequence is TGTGCAAGTCGCTTAGCGAGTGGCCGGGGGGCAAGGGAGAGTGAAGCTTTCTTT. Its translation: CASRLASGRGARESEAFF.

The genes are TRBV10-3 and TRBJ1-2, with a possible D match to TRBD1 (5 bases). The germline gives CDR1 ENHRY, CDR2 SYGVKD. CDR3 size: 13 residues. V lost 6 bases, J lost 6 bases, and 14 bases lay in between. The CDR3 protein is CAISEIGGDGYTF. Here the CDR3 DNA reads TGTGCCATCAGCGAGATCGGGGGTGATGGCTACACCTTC.

This sequence joins TRBV20-1 and TRBJ2-3; tentative D call: TRBD1 (6 bases). This CDR3 has 11 amino acids. Per the germline V gene, CDR1 is DFQATT and CDR2 is SNEGSKA (reference sequence). V shed 2 bases and J shed 7 bases, with 7 bases lying between them. CDR3 sequence: CSARRGNTQYF. In nucleotides, the CDR3 is TGCAGTGCTAGAAGGGGGAATACGCAGTATTTT.